The next 21 T cell receptor beta chains were all read from a single sample in a study of T cell responses to AZD1222 COVID-19 vaccine. Repertoires were generated with immunoSEQ multiplex PCR, while TCRdb's copy carries only in-frame clones and drops some. The sample yields under 150,000 clones, about 85% seen once. The material sequenced was peripheral blood, taken on day 0 of AZD1222 vaccination. All receptors come from an adult in good health.

The CDR3 nucleotides read TGTGCCAGCAGTGACCAGGGTAATAGATATGGCTACACCTTC. It translates to CASSDQGNRYGYTF. The V and J genes are TRBV6-4 and TRBJ1-2; tentatively, D is TRBD1 (5 bases). V was clipped by 2 bases and J by 5 bases, with 12 bases between them. Per germline, CDR1 MRHNA and CDR2 SNTAGT. The CDR3 loop spans 14 amino acids.

This clone was detected once. This CDR3 reads CASRRAGNQPQHF. In DNA form, the CDR3 reads TGTGCCAGCAGGAGGGCAGGCAATCAGCCCCAGCATTTT. The gene calls are TRBV6-5 and TRBJ1-5; D call uncertain. Trimming stripped 6 bases from V and 2 bases from J, with 8 bases between. The V gene's germline CDR1 is MNHEY and CDR2 SVGAGI. This CDR3 has 13 residues.

The V gene is TRBV28, the J gene TRBJ2-7; D perhaps matches TRBD1 (6 bases). CDR1 and CDR2 from the germline V gene are MDHEN and SYDVKM. V was cut by 5 bases and J by 0 bases, with 20 bases left in between. CDR3 length: 17 amino acids. Written as DNA, the CDR3 is TGTGCCAGCAGTCTTAGACAGAGGGGGACCAGCTCCTACGAGCAGTACTTC. Its translation is CASSLRQRGTSSYEQYF.

This sequence joins TRBV12-3 or TRBV12-4 and TRBJ2-5; D might be TRBD2 (5 bases). V was trimmed by 5 bases and J by 1 base, leaving 8 bases between them. CDR3 length equals 13 residues. The CDR3 sequence: CASSTGSQETQYF. The CDR3 DNA reads as TGTGCCAGCAGTACGGGGTCCCAAGAGACCCAGTACTTC.

This chain connects TRBV14 to TRBJ2-5; D is unresolved. Trimming stripped 5 bases from V and 4 bases from J, with 11 bases between. The CDR3 has 13 amino acids. Germline values: CDR1 SGHDN, CDR2 FVKESK. CDR3 sequence: CASSGSGAETQYF. The DNA of the CDR3 is TGTGCCAGCAGCGGTTCGGGCGCAGAGACCCAGTACTTC.

The V call is TRBV10-1, the J call TRBJ2-7, with 8 nucleotides matching TRBD1. Germline V gene sequence: CDR1 WNHNN, CDR2 SYGVQD (reference sequence). Trimming removed 2 bases from V and 5 bases from J; junction bases left unmatched: 11. The CDR3 is 16 amino acids. This CDR3 reads CASSERQGRRTHEQYF. The CDR3 region has the DNA TGCGCCAGCAGTGAGCGACAGGGGAGGAGGACCCACGAGCAGTACTTC.

The genes are TRBV19 and TRBJ2-4; 10 positions agree with TRBD1. J gave up 3 bases and V 6 bases, and 14 bases lay outside the gene matches. The CDR3 loop spans 18 amino acids. The germline V gene has CDR1 LNHDA and CDR2 SQIVND (reference sequence). CDR3 sequence reads: CASRASATGGFSKNIQYF. CDR3 nucleotides: TGTGCCAGTAGAGCCTCCGCGACAGGGGGCTTTAGCAAAAACATTCAGTACTTC.

This clone has only a few counts. The rearrangement links TRBV9 to TRBJ1-3; TRBD1 aligns across 7 bases. With 0 bases clipped from V and 7 bases from J, the junction kept 10 bases outside the gene matches. CDR1 and CDR2 (germline): SGDLS, YYNGEE. This CDR3 is built from 16 residues. The CDR3 loop reads CASSVDTRGKWNTIYF. CDR3 sequence (DNA): TGTGCCAGCAGCGTAGATACCAGGGGGAAATGGAACACCATATATTTT. Full variable domain (rest looked up from reference TRBV9 and TRBJ1-3): DSGVTQTPKHLITATGQRVTLRCSPRSGDLSVYWYQQSLDQGLQFLIQYYNGEERAKGNILERFSAQQFPDLHSELNLSSLELGDSALYFCASSVDTRGKWNTIYFGEGSWLTVV.

J is TRBJ2-5 and V is TRBV19; either TRBD1 or TRBD2 may supply D (5 bases each). V was cut by 5 bases and J by 3 bases, with 10 bases left in between. Germline V gives CDR1 LNHDA, CDR2 SQIVND (reference sequence). The CDR3 runs to 13 residues. The CDR3 DNA is TGTGCCAGTAGTCGTGGGGGAGAAGAGACCCAGTACTTC. Amino acid sequence: CASSRGGEETQYF.

The genes are TRBV12-3 or TRBV12-4 and TRBJ2-3; no definite D call. V shed 6 bases and J shed 0 bases, with 7 bases lying between them. This CDR3 comprises 13 residues. The CDR3 region is CASRDGSTDTQYF. In nucleotides, the CDR3 is TGTGCCAGCAGGGACGGAAGCACAGATACGCAGTATTTT.

Written as DNA, the CDR3 is TGTGCCAGCAGCAAGGGACTAGCGGGAGTCCTAGGGACCCAGTACTTC. Protein product: CASSKGLAGVLGTQYF. The genes are TRBV7-2 and TRBJ2-5; 14 nucleotides match TRBD2. CDR1 SGHTA and CDR2 FQGNSA come from the germline V gene. The CDR3 runs to 16 residues. J was trimmed by 7 bases and V by 5 bases; bases with no gene match: 9. Full variable domain (remainder filled in from reference TRBV7-2 and TRBJ2-5): GAGVSQSPSNKVTEKGKDVELRCDPISGHTALYWYRQSLGQGLEFLIYFQGNSAPDKSGLPSDRFSAERTGGSVSTLTIQRTQQEDSAVYLCASSKGLAGVLGTQYFGPGTRLLVL.

This chain joins TRBV28 and TRBJ2-6; 11 bases are shared with TRBD1. The CDR3 has 16 amino acids. Trimming took 6 bases from V and 4 from J; bases not matched to a gene: 5. Germline V lookup: CDR1 MDHEN, CDR2 SYDVKM. The CDR3 region has the DNA TGTGCCAGCAGGCCGGACAGGGGGCCAGGGGCCAACGTCCTGACTTTC. This codes for CASRPDRGPGANVLTF.

This chain links TRBV10-3 with TRBJ2-5; tentative D call: TRBD2 (6 bases). Between the trimmed V and J ends, which lost 2 bases and 1 base, there was a span of 8 bases. Germline V gene data show CDR1 as ENHRY and CDR2 as SYGVKD. The CDR3 is 14 amino acids. For the CDR3, the DNA is TGTGCCATCAGTGAGGGAGGGAGCCAAGAGACCCAGTACTTC. Translating gives CAISEGGSQETQYF.

A single count supports this clone. The rearrangement links TRBV6-5 to TRBJ2-1; tentatively, D is TRBD1 (7 bases). Germline V gene lookup returns CDR1 MNHEY and CDR2 SVGAGI. CDR3 length: 14 residues. The germline V and J ends were trimmed by 7 bases and 0 bases, with 10 bases remaining between them. CDR3: CASTQGGSYNEQFF. As DNA, the CDR3 is TGTGCCAGCACTCAGGGGGGCTCCTACAATGAGCAGTTCTTC.

The rearrangement uses TRBV3-1 (or the pseudogene TRBV3-2) and TRBJ1-3, with unresolved D. CDR3 size: 15 residues. V gave up 4 bases and J gave up 4 bases, with 14 bases separating them. Germline CDR1 reads LGHDT; CDR2 reads YNNKEL (reference sequence). The CDR3 sequence: CASSPNMVEGNTIYF. CDR3 in DNA: TGTGCCAGCAGCCCAAACATGGTGGAAGGAAACACCATATATTTT.

The V gene is TRBV10-2, the J gene TRBJ1-5, with 10 bases that match TRBD1. Germline CDR1 and CDR2: WSHSY and SAAADI. CDR3 length: 13 residues. Trimming took 10 bases from V and 11 from J; bases not matched to a gene: 11. Here the CDR3 DNA reads TGCGCCACCCGGGACAGGGGCTCACCGTCCCAGCATTTT. Its translation is CATRDRGSPSQHF.

The rearrangement uses TRBV28 and TRBJ2-5, with 12 bases that match TRBD2. The germline CDR1 and CDR2 sequences are MDHEN and SYDVKM. Trimming at V came to 4 bases and at J to 4 bases, leaving 13 bases not matched to a gene. The CDR3 has 18 residues. The CDR3 reads CASSSTTPTSGRRETQYF. The CDR3 nucleotides read TGTGCCAGCAGTTCGACCACCCCCACTAGCGGGAGGAGAGAGACCCAGTACTTC.

This chain connects TRBV9 to TRBJ2-3; 10 bases are a match to TRBD1. The CDR3 extends over 17 amino acids. Germline-derived CDR1 and CDR2 are SGDLS and YYNGEE. The V and J ends lost 0 bases and 6 bases, in that order; junction bases with no gene match: 10. The CDR3 is CASSVAGTGTGVDTQYF. The CDR3 DNA sequence: TGTGCCAGCAGCGTAGCTGGGACCGGGACAGGGGTGGATACGCAGTATTTT.

The rearrangement joins TRBV9 to TRBJ2-7, with D hard to call. This CDR3 contains 15 residues. Deletions cut 0 bases from V and 5 bases from J, with 15 bases between. From germline, CDR1 is SGDLS and CDR2 YYNGEE. The CDR3 DNA follows: TGTGCCAGCAGCGTAGGCCCGGGCAGGATCCACGAGCAGTACTTC. It translates to CASSVGPGRIHEQYF.

The chain has TRBV6-5 and TRBJ1-2; no definite D call. Trimming took off 6 bases at V and 2 bases at J, with 16 bases between the two ends. This CDR3 has 15 amino acids. Germline CDR1 is MNHEY and CDR2 is SVGAGI. The CDR3 DNA follows: TGTGCCAGCAGACCCTCGGGCAGCTTAAACTATGGCTACACCTTC. As protein: CASRPSGSLNYGYTF.

The gene calls are TRBV7-9 and TRBJ2-5; 11 bases line up with TRBD1. Germline CDR1 reads SEHNR; CDR2 reads FQNEAQ (reference sequence). The CDR3 sequence is 15 residues long. Trimming at V came to 5 bases and at J to 1 base, leaving 3 bases not matched to a gene. This chain's CDR3 is CASSVGQGAQETQYF. The CDR3 nucleotides are TGTGCCAGCAGCGTCGGACAGGGGGCCCAAGAGACCCAGTACTTC.